A selection of T cell receptor beta chains follows, all from one sample in a study of graft-versus-host responses after intestinal transplantation. For these receptors, no antigen is known. The table came from immunoSEQ multiplex PCR; TCRdb's copy has only in-frame clones and leaves some out. The sample yields some 130,000 clones, 85% to 95% seen once. This specimen consisted of unstimulated CD4+ T cells sorted from spleen or lymph node cells, obtained before intestinal transplant. Source of these receptors: a human donor who received an intestinal transplant. Both conserved end residues are part of each CDR3. D genes are given only for firm matches. Rows may omit the clone size; those that give it use once, few, many or a size class.

V gene	D gene	J gene	clone size	CDR3 DNA	CDR3 protein
TRBV7-2	NA	TRBJ1-4	NA	TGTGCCAGCAGCTTAGGAAGGCGTAGTGAAAAACTGTTTTTT	CASSLGRRSEKLFF
TRBV5-1	NA	TRBJ1-6	NA	TGCGCCAGCTCGCCTCTCCAAAGCTCCTATAATTCACCCCTCCACTTT	CASSPLQSSYNSPLHF
TRBV18	NA	TRBJ1-2	NA	TGTGCCAGCTCACCAGAGAGGTATGGCTACACCTTC	CASSPERYGYTF
TRBV6-5	NA	TRBJ1-1	NA	TGTGCCAGCAGTTATGGGGGGCTCGACACTGAAGCTTTCTTT	CASSYGGLDTEAFF
TRBV27	NA	TRBJ1-5	NA	TGTGCCAGCAGTTTACGGATGAGTAGAGGCCAGCCCCAGCATTTT	CASSLRMSRGQPQHF
TRBV7-9	TRBD1	TRBJ1-3	NA	TGTGCCAGCAGCTCCAGGGGGCGAGTTTCTGGAAACACCATATATTTT	CASSSRGRVSGNTIYF
TRBV6-1	NA	TRBJ1-3	NA	TGTGCCAGCACCGAAGGTACACTTGGAACCACCATATATTTT	CASTEGTLGTTIYF
TRBV5-6	TRBD1	TRBJ2-5	NA	TGTGCCAGCAGCCCCACAGGGGGCCAAGAGACCCAGTACTTC	CASSPTGGQETQYF
TRBV7-8	NA	TRBJ1-5	once	TGTGCCAGCAGCCATCTAACAGGGAGGGTGAGTCAGCCCCAGCATTTT	CASSHLTGRVSQPQHF
TRBV27	TRBD1	TRBJ1-2	NA	TGTGCCAGCAGTGCGACAGGGCTTCTAGCCTATGGCTACACCTTC	CASSATGLLAYGYTF
TRBV5-1	NA	TRBJ2-1	NA	TGCGCCAGCAGTACGGACAGAAATGAGCAGTTCTTC	CASSTDRNEQFF
TRBV9	TRBD1	TRBJ2-7	NA	TGTGCCAGCAGCGTAGCTGAGGGGGCCTCATACGAGCAGTACTTC	CASSVAEGASYEQYF
TRBV29-1	NA	TRBJ2-3	NA	TGCAGCGTCTTAGGGGGGAATACGCAGTATTTT	CSVLGGNTQYF
TRBV7-9	NA	TRBJ1-4	NA	TGTGCCAGCAGCCCCTCCCGGGGAATCAATGAAAAACTGTTTTTT	CASSPSRGINEKLFF
TRBV19	NA	TRBJ1-6	NA	TGTGCCAGTAGTATAAAGGGGATTAGATCACCCCTCCACTTT	CASSIKGIRSPLHF
TRBV27	TRBD1	TRBJ1-5	NA	TGTGCCAGCGGCAAGAGGACCGGGACAGGGAATCAGCCCCAGCATTTT	CASGKRTGTGNQPQHF
TRBV5-1	TRBD1	TRBJ2-7	once	TGCGCCAGCAGCACCGACAGGGGGGGGGAGCAGTACTTC	CASSTDRGGEQYF
TRBV11-3	NA	TRBJ2-7	NA	TGTGCCAGCAGCTTTGCTAGCTCATACGAGCAGTACTTC	CASSFASSYEQYF
TRBV27	NA	TRBJ1-1	NA	TGTGCCAGCAGTTCCCACCGAGGGGGGTATGGGAGAAAGGCTTTCTTT	CASSSHRGGYGRKAFF
TRBV14	NA	TRBJ1-1	NA	TGTGCCAGCAGCCTTTCCCGCAGGGGTGGCACTGAAGCTTTCTTT	CASSLSRRGGTEAFF
TRBV21-1	NA	TRBJ2-7	once	TGTGCCAGCAGCAAAGGCACCGTTAGCTCCTACGAGCAGTACTTC	CASSKGTVSSYEQYF
TRBV6-6	TRBD1	TRBJ1-2	NA	TGTGCCACATTCGACAGGGGTAACTATGGCTACACCTTC	CATFDRGNYGYTF
TRBV19	NA	TRBJ1-2	NA	TGTGCCAGTAGTGTCAATCAGAACTATGGCTACACCTTC	CASSVNQNYGYTF
TRBV11-2	NA	TRBJ1-3	NA	TGTGCCAGCAGCTTCGGCCTTGGCGTCCCTGGAAACACCATATATTTT	CASSFGLGVPGNTIYF
TRBV6-5	TRBD2	TRBJ2-3	NA	TGTGCCAGCAGTCGACTAGCGGGCACAGATACGCAGTATTTT	CASSRLAGTDTQYF
TRBV11-2	NA	TRBJ1-1	NA	TGTGCCAGCAGCTTAGGGGGGGCTAACACTGAAGCTTTCTTT	CASSLGGANTEAFF
TRBV11-2	NA	TRBJ2-3	NA	TGTGCCAGCAGCTCTTCGACACCTAGCACAGATACGCAGTATTTT	CASSSSTPSTDTQYF
TRBV10-2	NA	TRBJ2-3	NA	TGCGCCAGCAGTGAATATGTGGTAGATACGCAGTATTTT	CASSEYVVDTQYF
TRBV5-1	TRBD1	TRBJ2-5	NA	TGCGCCAGCAGCATCGCCGGGACAGGGAGGGCGACCCAGTACTTC	CASSIAGTGRATQYF
TRBV7-2	TRBD1	TRBJ1-5	NA	TGTGCCAGCAGCAGAGGGGACAGTTATAGCAATCAGCCCCAGCATTTT	CASSRGDSYSNQPQHF
TRBV7-3	NA	TRBJ1-1	NA	TGTGCCAGCAGCTTAGGCCAGCAGAACACTGAAGCTTTCTTT	CASSLGQQNTEAFF
TRBV7-2	NA	TRBJ1-1	NA	TGTGCCAGCAGCTTTAGCTCAGGGAAATTCGACCACTCTGAAGCTTTCTTT	CASSFSSGKFDHSEAFF
TRBV21-1	NA	TRBJ2-7	NA	TGTGCCAGCAGGATACAGGGTCACGAGCAGTACTTC	CASRIQGHEQYF
TRBV2	NA	TRBJ2-1	NA	TGTGCCAGCAGTGCGTACAATGAGCAGTTCTTC	CASSAYNEQFF
TRBV10-1	NA	TRBJ2-5	NA	TGCGCCAGCAGTCCCGGGGCCTATCCTCAAGAGACCCAGTACTTC	CASSPGAYPQETQYF
TRBV6-5	NA	TRBJ1-2	NA	TGTGCCAGCACCCTAATGACAGCGAACATGGGTGGCTACACCTTC	CASTLMTANMGGYTF
TRBV6-1	NA	TRBJ1-6	NA	TGTGCCAGCAGTGAATATTCACCCCTCCACTTT	CASSEYSPLHF
TRBV7-9	NA	TRBJ2-3	NA	TGTGCCAGCAGCTTAGCCGGGGGAGATACGCAGTATTTT	CASSLAGGDTQYF
TRBV2	NA	TRBJ1-6	NA	TGTGCCAGCATCGAGCTACGGGTTTCCTATAATTCACCCCTCCACTTT	CASIELRVSYNSPLHF
TRBV18	TRBD2	TRBJ2-5	NA	TGTGCCAGCTCACGGACTAGCGGGGAAGAGACCCAGTACTTC	CASSRTSGEETQYF
TRBV5-4	TRBD1	TRBJ2-5	NA	TGTGCCAGCATTCAACAGGGGGCCCAAGAGACCCAGTACTTC	CASIQQGAQETQYF
TRBV6-5	NA	TRBJ1-4	NA	TGTGCCAGCAGTGGCAGTCGTGAAAAACTGTTTTTT	CASSGSREKLFF
TRBV7-9	NA	TRBJ1-1	NA	TGTGCCAGCAGCCCCTGGCCCTTGAACACTGAAGCTTTCTTT	CASSPWPLNTEAFF
TRBV5-6	NA	TRBJ1-2	NA	TGTGCCAGCAGCTTGCTGGGTAATGGCTACACCTTC	CASSLLGNGYTF
TRBV11-2	TRBD2	TRBJ2-5	NA	TGTGCCAGCAGCTTCGGCGTGCGAGTAACTAGCGGTGAGGAGACCCAGTACTTC	CASSFGVRVTSGEETQYF
TRBV6-1	NA	TRBJ2-7	NA	TGTGCCAGCAATATCGGCTACTCCTACGAGCAGTACTTC	CASNIGYSYEQYF
TRBV5-1	NA	TRBJ1-4	NA	TGCGCCAGCAGCTTGGTCGGGATGGGTAATGAAAAACTGTTTTTT	CASSLVGMGNEKLFF
TRBV23-1	TRBD1	TRBJ1-4	once	TGCGCCAGCAGTCAAACCCCGATGACAGGGGCACGGGAGGAACTGTTTTTT	CASSQTPMTGAREELFF
TRBV7-2	TRBD2	TRBJ2-5	NA	TGTGCCAGCAGCTTTACTAGCGGAGAAGAGACCCAGTACTTC	CASSFTSGEETQYF
TRBV19	NA	TRBJ1-4	NA	TGTGCCAGTAGTATGTTGGGTGGAGATAATGAAAAACTGTTTTTT	CASSMLGGDNEKLFF
TRBV5-6	NA	TRBJ2-5	NA	TGTGCCAGCAGCTTCGGAGAGACCCAGTACTTC	CASSFGETQYF
TRBV10-3	NA	TRBJ2-7	NA	TGTGCCATTTCTCCCCGAGGAATGGACGAGCAGTACTTC	CAISPRGMDEQYF
TRBV7-9	TRBD1	TRBJ2-7	few	TGTGCCAGCAGCTCCTTCCGGGACAGAAGCTACGAGCAGTACTTC	CASSSFRDRSYEQYF
TRBV7-2	TRBD1	TRBJ2-1	once	TGTGCCAGCAGCTTAGCCAACTGGGACAGGCAGCAGTTCTTC	CASSLANWDRQQFF
TRBV2	NA	TRBJ2-4	NA	TGTGCCAGCAGTGCTACAGAGAACATTCAGTACTTC	CASSATENIQYF
TRBV6-1	NA	TRBJ2-3	NA	TGTGCCAGTTTCACAGATACGCAGTATTTT	CASFTDTQYF
TRBV29-1	NA	TRBJ2-5	NA	TGCAGCGTTGAGGGCTTGAGGTTACCAAAAAGACAAGAGACCCAGTACTTC	CSVEGLRLPKRQETQYF
TRBV10-3	NA	TRBJ2-7	NA	TGTGCCATCAGTGATGATTATATTAACAGCTACGAGCAGTACTTC	CAISDDYINSYEQYF